This TCR beta chain was recovered during a study of blood T cell repertoires in COVID-19. About the research overall: Sites in the United States, Italy and Spain provided acute and convalescent COVID-19 samples.

Remarks on this clone: This sample also contains other DNA sequences that code for the same CDR3.

Produced via immunoSEQ multiplex PCR; TCRdb's table is partial and in-frame only. The sample comprises some 300,000 clones, 65% to 90% of which are singletons, and about 4% rests with the top ten. CDR1 and CDR2 from the germline V gene are LNHDA and SQIVND (reference sequence). The CDR3 has 14 amino acids. V was shortened by 2 bases and J by 1 base, with 9 bases between the two germline ends. This sequence joins TRBV19 and TRBJ2-7, with D perhaps matching TRBD2 (6 bases). The sequence was obtained from a man under 40 who had recovered from COVID-19. Sample: PBMCs or T cells enriched from blood (not recorded which). The CDR3 reads CASSILGGSYEQYF. CDR3 nucleotide sequence: TGTGCCAGTAGTATATTGGGGGGATCCTACGAGCAGTACTTC.